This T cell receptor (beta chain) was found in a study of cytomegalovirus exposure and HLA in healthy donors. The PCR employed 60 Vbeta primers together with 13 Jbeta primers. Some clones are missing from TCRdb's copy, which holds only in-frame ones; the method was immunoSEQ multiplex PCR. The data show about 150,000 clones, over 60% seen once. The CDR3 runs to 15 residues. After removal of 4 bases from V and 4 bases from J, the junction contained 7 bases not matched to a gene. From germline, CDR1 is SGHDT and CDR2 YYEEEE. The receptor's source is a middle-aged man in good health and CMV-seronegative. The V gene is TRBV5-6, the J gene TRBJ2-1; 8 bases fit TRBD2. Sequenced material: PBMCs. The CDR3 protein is CASSPGGYGYNEQFF. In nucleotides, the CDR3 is TGTGCCAGCAGCCCGGGGGGGTACGGATACAATGAGCAGTTCTTC.